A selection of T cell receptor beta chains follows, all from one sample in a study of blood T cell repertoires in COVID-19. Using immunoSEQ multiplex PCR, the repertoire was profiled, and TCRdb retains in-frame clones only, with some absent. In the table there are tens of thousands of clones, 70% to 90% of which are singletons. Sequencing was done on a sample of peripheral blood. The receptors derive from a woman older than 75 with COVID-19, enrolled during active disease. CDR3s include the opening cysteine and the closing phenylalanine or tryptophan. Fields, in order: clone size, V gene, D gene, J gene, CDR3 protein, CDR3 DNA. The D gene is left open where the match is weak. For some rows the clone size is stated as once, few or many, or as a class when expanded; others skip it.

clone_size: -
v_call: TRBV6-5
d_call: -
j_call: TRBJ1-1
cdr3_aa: CASTPPGLPGEAFF
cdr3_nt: TGTGCCAGCACGCCTCCGGGACTGCCGGGGGAAGCTTTCTTT

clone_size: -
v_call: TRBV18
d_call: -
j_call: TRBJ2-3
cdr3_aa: CASSPGHSTDTQYF
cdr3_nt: TGTGCCAGCTCACCAGGACACAGCACAGATACGCAGTATTTT

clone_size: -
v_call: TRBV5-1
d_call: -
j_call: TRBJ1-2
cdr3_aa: CASSLGPGFDGYTF
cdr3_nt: TGCGCCAGCAGCTTGGGGCCAGGGTTCGATGGCTACACCTTC

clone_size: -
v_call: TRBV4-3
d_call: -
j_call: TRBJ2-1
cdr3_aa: CASSQEGGPWGEQFF
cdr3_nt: TGCGCCAGCAGCCAAGAGGGGGGGCCCTGGGGTGAGCAGTTCTTC

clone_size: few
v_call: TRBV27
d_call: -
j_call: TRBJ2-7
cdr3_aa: CASGSRTTQREQYF
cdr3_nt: TGTGCCAGCGGGTCCCGGACAACTCAACGCGAGCAGTACTTC

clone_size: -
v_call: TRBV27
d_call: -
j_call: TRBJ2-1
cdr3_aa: CASSPLRYVNEQFF
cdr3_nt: TGTGCCAGCAGTCCCCTCAGGTACGTCAATGAGCAGTTCTTC

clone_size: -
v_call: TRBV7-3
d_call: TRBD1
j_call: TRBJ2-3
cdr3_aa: CASSLGTADTDTQYF
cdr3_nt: TGTGCCAGCAGCCTAGGGACAGCAGACACAGATACGCAGTATTTT

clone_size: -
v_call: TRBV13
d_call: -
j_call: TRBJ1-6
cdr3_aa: CASSLGQAGSGSPLHF
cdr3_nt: TGTGCCAGCAGCTTAGGCCAGGCAGGGTCGGGTTCACCCCTCCACTTT

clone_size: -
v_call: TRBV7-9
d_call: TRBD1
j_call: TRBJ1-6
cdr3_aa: CASNSPGGRTYNSPLHF
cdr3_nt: TGTGCCAGCAATTCCCCAGGGGGAAGAACCTATAATTCACCCCTCCACTTT

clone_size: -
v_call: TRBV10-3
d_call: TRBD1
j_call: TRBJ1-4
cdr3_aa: CAIRGTALNEKLFF
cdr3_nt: TGTGCCATCAGAGGGACAGCTCTAAATGAAAAACTGTTTTTT

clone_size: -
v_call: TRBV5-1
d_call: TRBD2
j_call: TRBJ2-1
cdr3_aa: CASSRGGGGSYNEQFF
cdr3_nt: TGCGCCAGCAGCCGCGGCGGAGGCGGGAGCTACAATGAGCAGTTCTTC

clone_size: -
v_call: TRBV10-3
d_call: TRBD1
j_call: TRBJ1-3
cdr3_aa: CAITGTDSGNTIYF
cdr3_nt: TGTGCCATCACCGGGACAGACTCTGGAAACACCATATATTTT

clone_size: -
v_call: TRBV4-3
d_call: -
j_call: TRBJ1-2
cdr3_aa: CASSQAYSGPYGYTF
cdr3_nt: TGCGCCAGCAGCCAAGCGTACTCTGGGCCCTATGGCTACACCTTC

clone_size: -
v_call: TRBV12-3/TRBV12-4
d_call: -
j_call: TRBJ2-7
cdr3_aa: CASSPGHQYEQYF
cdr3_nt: TGTGCCAGCAGTCCGGGACACCAATACGAGCAGTACTTC

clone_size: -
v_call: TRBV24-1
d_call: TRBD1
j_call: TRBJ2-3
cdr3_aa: CATSDSGGQGGATQYF
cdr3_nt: TGTGCCACCAGTGATAGTGGAGGACAGGGGGGAGCCACGCAGTATTTT

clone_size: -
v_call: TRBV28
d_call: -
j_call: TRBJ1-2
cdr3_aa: CASSLRQGLYGYTF
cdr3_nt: TGTGCCAGCAGTTTACGCCAGGGCCTATATGGCTACACCTTC

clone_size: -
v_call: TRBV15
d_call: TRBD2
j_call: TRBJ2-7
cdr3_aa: CATSRDRSGVGEQYF
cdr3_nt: TGTGCCACCAGCAGAGATCGGAGCGGGGTGGGAGAGCAGTACTTC

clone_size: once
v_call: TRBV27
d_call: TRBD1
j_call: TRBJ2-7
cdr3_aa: CASSFEPGTAYEQYF
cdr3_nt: TGTGCCAGCAGTTTTGAACCCGGGACAGCCTACGAGCAGTACTTC

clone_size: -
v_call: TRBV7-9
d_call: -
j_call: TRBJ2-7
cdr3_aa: CASSYLLTYEQYF
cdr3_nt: TGTGCCAGCAGCTATCTCCTTACCTACGAGCAGTACTTC

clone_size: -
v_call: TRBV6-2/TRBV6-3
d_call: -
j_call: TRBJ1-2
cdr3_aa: CASSYSGQGLGYGYIF
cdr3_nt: TGTGCCAGCAGTTACTCGGGGCAGGGCCTTGGCTATGGCTACATCTTC

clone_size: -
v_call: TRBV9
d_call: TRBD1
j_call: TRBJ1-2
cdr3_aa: CASSARQGGYTF
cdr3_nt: TGTGCCAGCAGCGCTCGACAGGGTGGCTACACCTTC

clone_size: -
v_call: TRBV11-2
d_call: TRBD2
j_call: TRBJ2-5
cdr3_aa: CASSGYSSGGGGTQYF
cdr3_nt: TGTGCCAGCAGCGGATACTCTAGCGGGGGTGGCGGGACCCAGTACTTC

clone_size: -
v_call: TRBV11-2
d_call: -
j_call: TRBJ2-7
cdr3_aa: CASSYGGLKNYEQYF
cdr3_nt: TGTGCCAGCAGCTATGGGGGGTTGAAAAACTACGAGCAGTACTTC

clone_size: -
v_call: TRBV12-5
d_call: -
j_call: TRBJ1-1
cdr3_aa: CASGSLTRGGTEAFF
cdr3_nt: TGTGCTAGTGGTTCTCTCACGAGGGGGGGCACTGAAGCTTTCTTT

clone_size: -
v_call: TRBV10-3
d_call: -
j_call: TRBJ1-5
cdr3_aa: CAISSQDLSNQPQHF
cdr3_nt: TGTGCCATCAGTTCACAGGACCTTAGCAATCAGCCCCAGCATTTT